Listed below are T cell receptor beta chains from one sample, sequenced in a study of tumor-infiltrating lymphocytes in oesophageal squamous cell carcinoma. TCRdb reprocessed the PCR reads via MiXCR and lists one record per CDR3 protein. The sample shows approximately 15,000 distinct CDR3 sequences, around 46% of them seen only once. Material for sequencing was esophageal tumor tissue. All receptors come from a male donor with esophageal squamous cell carcinoma. CDR3s include the opening cysteine and the closing phenylalanine or tryptophan. Fields, in order: CDR3 protein, V gene, J gene.

CDR3aa: CASGAGATRTEAFF
v_gene: TRBV6-1
j_gene: TRBJ1-1

CDR3aa: CASSLEAGTRVDEQFF
v_gene: TRBV7-6
j_gene: TRBJ2-1

CDR3aa: CASSLGGSSYNEQFF
v_gene: TRBV5-6
j_gene: TRBJ2-1

CDR3aa: CASSSRTGAETQYF
v_gene: TRBV7-2
j_gene: TRBJ2-5

CDR3aa: CASRQYRTDTRYF
v_gene: TRBV12-3/TRBV12-4
j_gene: TRBJ2-3

CDR3aa: CAISEDLSSYNEQYF
v_gene: TRBV10-3
j_gene: TRBJ2-5

CDR3aa: CASSWVSGSYEQYF
v_gene: TRBV6-6
j_gene: -

CDR3aa: CASSPPGTGAETQYF
v_gene: TRBV18
j_gene: TRBJ2-5

CDR3aa: CASSPDASGGRDTQYF
v_gene: TRBV5-4
j_gene: TRBJ2-3

CDR3aa: CSARGPNQPQHF
v_gene: TRBV20-1
j_gene: TRBJ1-5

CDR3aa: CASSPGLAGGYQETQYF
v_gene: TRBV7-6
j_gene: TRBJ2-5

CDR3aa: CASSFPGQGWETQYF
v_gene: TRBV6-2/TRBV6-3
j_gene: TRBJ2-5

CDR3aa: CASSLNQLEPYEQYF
v_gene: TRBV7-9
j_gene: TRBJ2-7

CDR3aa: CASSPDNEQFF
v_gene: TRBV18
j_gene: TRBJ2-1

CDR3aa: CASSKGQLHSYEQYF
v_gene: TRBV12-3/TRBV12-4
j_gene: TRBJ2-7

CDR3aa: CASKMNTEAFF
v_gene: TRBV12-5
j_gene: TRBJ1-1

CDR3aa: CAASSGNSYEQYF
v_gene: TRBV24-1
j_gene: TRBJ2-7

CDR3aa: CASSRDGGAEAFF
v_gene: TRBV7-8
j_gene: -

CDR3aa: CASSLREPSYNEQYF
v_gene: TRBV12-3/TRBV12-4
j_gene: -

CDR3aa: CASSFPAGNEQYF
v_gene: TRBV12-3/TRBV12-4
j_gene: TRBJ2-7

CDR3aa: CASSFPKPGRERNEQFF
v_gene: TRBV7-9
j_gene: -

CDR3aa: CASSEEGEGYQPQHF
v_gene: TRBV6-1
j_gene: TRBJ1-5

CDR3aa: CASSDGTSGRMNEQFF
v_gene: TRBV6-1
j_gene: -

CDR3aa: CASSLKRLVTNNEQFF
v_gene: TRBV7-8
j_gene: -

CDR3aa: CASSYYRASTDTQFF
v_gene: TRBV6-8
j_gene: -

CDR3aa: CATSDSGGGAVIQYF
v_gene: TRBV24-1
j_gene: TRBJ2-4

CDR3aa: CASIGGTSYEQYF
v_gene: TRBV7-6
j_gene: TRBJ2-7

CDR3aa: CASIGAGLKHEQFF
v_gene: TRBV28
j_gene: TRBJ2-1

CDR3aa: CASRAGTSGPSYEQYF
v_gene: TRBV5-4
j_gene: TRBJ2-7

CDR3aa: CASSFTVLGNTGELFF
v_gene: TRBV5-5
j_gene: -

CDR3aa: CASTGSTHNEQFF
v_gene: TRBV19
j_gene: -

CDR3aa: CASSEGETQYF
v_gene: TRBV7-1
j_gene: -

CDR3aa: CATSGNAYQEIQYF
v_gene: TRBV24-1
j_gene: TRBJ2-5

CDR3aa: CASSPYPGQGVEQYF
v_gene: TRBV28
j_gene: TRBJ2-7

CDR3aa: CASSLAGYTGELYF
v_gene: TRBV7-9
j_gene: TRBJ2-3